This T cell receptor beta chain was captured by sequencing in a study of technical replicates of blood from a few donors. This CDR3 spans 13 amino acids. Per germline, CDR1 MDHEN and CDR2 SYDVKM. Trimming took off 3 bases at V and 3 bases at J, with 8 bases between the two ends. Measured with immunoSEQ multiplex PCR; TCRdb has only the in-frame clones, and not every one. The data show approximately 82,000 clones, 95% to 96% seen once. This clonotype originated in a human donor in good health. The rearrangement links TRBV28 to TRBJ1-1, with D tentatively TRBD1 (5 bases). The sequencing sample was made of T cells isolated from PBMCs. CDR3 in DNA: TGTGCCAGCAGTTTTGGGGGGTACACTGAAGCTTTCTTT. Translation: CASSFGGYTEAFF. The whole variable domain, remainder taken from reference TRBV28 and TRBJ1-1, is DVKVTQSSRYLVKRTGEKVFLECVQDMDHENMFWYRQDPGLGLRLIYFSYDVKMKEKGDIPEGYSVSREKKERFSLILESASTNQTSMYLCASSFGGYTEAFFGQGTRLTVV.